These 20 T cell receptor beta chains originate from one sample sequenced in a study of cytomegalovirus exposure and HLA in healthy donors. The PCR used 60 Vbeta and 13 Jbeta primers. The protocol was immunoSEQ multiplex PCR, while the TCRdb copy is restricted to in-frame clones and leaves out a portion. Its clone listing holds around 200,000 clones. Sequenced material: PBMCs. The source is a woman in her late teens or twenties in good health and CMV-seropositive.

DNA for the CDR3: TGCGCCAGCAGCCAGAGTCCAGGGGCCTCCTACGAGCAGTACTTC. It specifies CASSQSPGASYEQYF. The chain couples TRBV4-3 to TRBJ2-7; D is possibly TRBD1 (6 bases). V was shortened by 3 bases and J by 0 bases, with 12 bases between the two germline ends. From germline, CDR1 is LGHNA and CDR2 YSLEER. There are 15 residues in the CDR3.

For the CDR3, the DNA is TGTGCCAGCAGCTTGGTAGGGACAGAGATTAACTATGGCTACACCTTC. It specifies CASSLVGTEINYGYTF. The J gene is TRBJ1-2, the V gene TRBV5-6; 7 nucleotides match TRBD1. CDR3 length: 16 amino acids. V was pared by 0 bases and J by 1 base, with 6 bases of the junction left unmatched. The germline V gene has CDR1 SGHDT and CDR2 YYEEEE.

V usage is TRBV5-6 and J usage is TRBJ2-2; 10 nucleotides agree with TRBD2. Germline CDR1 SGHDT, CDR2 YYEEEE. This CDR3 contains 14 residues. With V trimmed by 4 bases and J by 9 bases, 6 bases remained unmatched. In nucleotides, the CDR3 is TGTGCCAGCAGCGCGGGACTAGCGATCAGGGAGCTGTTTTTT. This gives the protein CASSAGLAIRELFF.

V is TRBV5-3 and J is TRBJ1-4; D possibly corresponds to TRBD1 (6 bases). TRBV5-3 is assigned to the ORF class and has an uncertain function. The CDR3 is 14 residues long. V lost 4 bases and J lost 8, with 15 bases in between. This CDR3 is CARSTRTVPEKLFF. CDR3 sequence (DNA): TGTGCCAGAAGCACCCGGACAGTCCCCGAAAAACTGTTTTTT.

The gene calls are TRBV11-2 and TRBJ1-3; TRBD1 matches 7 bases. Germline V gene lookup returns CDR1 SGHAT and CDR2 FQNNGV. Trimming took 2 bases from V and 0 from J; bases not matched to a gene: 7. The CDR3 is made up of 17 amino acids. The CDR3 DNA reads TGTGCCAGCAGCTTACCCCTACAGGGGAGCTCTGGAAACACCATATATTTT. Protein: CASSLPLQGSSGNTIYF.

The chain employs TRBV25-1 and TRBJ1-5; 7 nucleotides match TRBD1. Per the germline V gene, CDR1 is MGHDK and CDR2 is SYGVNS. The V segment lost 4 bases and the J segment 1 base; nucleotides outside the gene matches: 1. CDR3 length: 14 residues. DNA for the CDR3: TGTGCCAGCAGTGTACAGGGGAGCAATCAGCCCCAGCATTTT. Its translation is CASSVQGSNQPQHF.

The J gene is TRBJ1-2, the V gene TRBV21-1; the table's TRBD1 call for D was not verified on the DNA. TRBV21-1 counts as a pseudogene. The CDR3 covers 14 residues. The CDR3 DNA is TGTGCCAGCACCGAACAGGGAATTGGCTATGGCTACACCTTC. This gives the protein CASTEQGIGYGYTF.

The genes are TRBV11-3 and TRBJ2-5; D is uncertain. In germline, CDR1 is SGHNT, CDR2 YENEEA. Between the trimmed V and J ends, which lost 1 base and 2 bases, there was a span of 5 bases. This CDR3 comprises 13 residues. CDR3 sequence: CASSLGQQETQYF. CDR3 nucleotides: TGTGCCAGCAGCTTAGGGCAGCAAGAGACCCAGTACTTC.

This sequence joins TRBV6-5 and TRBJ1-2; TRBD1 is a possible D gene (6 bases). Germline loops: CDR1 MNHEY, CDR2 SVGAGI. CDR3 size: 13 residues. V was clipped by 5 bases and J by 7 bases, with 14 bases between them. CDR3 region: CASSRNGGAGYTF. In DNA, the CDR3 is TGTGCCAGCAGTAGGAATGGGGGGGCTGGCTACACCTTC.

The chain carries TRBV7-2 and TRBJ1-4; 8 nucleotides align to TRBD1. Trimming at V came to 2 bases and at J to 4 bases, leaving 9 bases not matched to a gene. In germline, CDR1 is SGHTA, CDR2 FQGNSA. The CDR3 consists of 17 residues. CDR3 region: CASSLIGNRGNNEKLFF. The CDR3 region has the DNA TGTGCCAGCAGCTTAATTGGAAACAGGGGGAATAATGAAAAACTGTTTTTT.

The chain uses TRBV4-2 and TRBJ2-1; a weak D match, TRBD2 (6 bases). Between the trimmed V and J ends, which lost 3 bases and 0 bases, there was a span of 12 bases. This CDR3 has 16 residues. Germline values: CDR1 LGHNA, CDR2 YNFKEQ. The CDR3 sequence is CASSQVGTRSYNEQFF. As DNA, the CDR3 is TGTGCCAGCAGCCAGGTCGGGACTCGCTCCTACAATGAGCAGTTCTTC.

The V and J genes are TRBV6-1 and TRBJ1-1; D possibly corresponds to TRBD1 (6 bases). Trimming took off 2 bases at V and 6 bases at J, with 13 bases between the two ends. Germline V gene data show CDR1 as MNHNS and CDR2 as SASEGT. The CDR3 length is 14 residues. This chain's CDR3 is CASSEKGVAAEAFF. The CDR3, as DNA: TGTGCCAGCAGTGAAAAGGGGGTGGCCGCTGAAGCTTTCTTT.

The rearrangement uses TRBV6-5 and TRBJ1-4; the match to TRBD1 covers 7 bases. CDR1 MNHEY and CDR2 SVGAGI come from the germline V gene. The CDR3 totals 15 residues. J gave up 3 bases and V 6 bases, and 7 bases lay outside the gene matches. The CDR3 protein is CASSADRVANEKLFF. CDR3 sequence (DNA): TGTGCCAGCAGCGCTGACAGGGTTGCTAATGAAAAACTGTTTTTT.

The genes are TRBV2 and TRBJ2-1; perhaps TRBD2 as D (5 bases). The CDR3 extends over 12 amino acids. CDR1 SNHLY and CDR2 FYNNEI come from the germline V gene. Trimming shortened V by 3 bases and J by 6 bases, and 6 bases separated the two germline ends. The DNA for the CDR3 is TGTGCCAGCAGTGAGGGGAGCAATGAGCAGTTCTTC. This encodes CASSEGSNEQFF.

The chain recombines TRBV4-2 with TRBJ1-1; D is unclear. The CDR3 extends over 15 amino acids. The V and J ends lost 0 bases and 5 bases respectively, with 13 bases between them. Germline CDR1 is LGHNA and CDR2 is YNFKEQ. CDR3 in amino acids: CASSQDGSIGTEAFF. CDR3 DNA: TGTGCCAGCAGCCAAGATGGGTCCATCGGGACTGAAGCTTTCTTT.

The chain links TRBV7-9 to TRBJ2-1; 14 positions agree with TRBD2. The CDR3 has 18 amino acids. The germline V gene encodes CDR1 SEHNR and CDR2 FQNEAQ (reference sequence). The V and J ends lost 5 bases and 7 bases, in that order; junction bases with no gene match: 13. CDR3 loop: CASSQPPGLAGVWNEQFF. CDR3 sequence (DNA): TGTGCCAGCAGCCAACCCCCGGGACTAGCGGGAGTTTGGAATGAGCAGTTCTTC.

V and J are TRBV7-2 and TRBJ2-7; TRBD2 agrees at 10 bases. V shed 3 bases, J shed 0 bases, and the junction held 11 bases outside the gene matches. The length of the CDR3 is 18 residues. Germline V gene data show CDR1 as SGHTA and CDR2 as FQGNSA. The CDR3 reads CASSLPSLAGVSSYEQYF. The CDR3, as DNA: TGTGCCAGCAGCTTGCCCTCGCTAGCGGGGGTAAGCTCCTACGAGCAGTACTTC.

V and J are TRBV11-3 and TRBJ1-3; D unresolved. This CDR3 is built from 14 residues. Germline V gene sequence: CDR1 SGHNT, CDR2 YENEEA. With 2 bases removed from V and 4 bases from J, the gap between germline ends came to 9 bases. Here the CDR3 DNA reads TGTGCCAGCAGCTTAAACGTACGGGGAAACACCATATATTTT. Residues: CASSLNVRGNTIYF. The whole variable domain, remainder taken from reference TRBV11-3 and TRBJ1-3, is EAGVVQSPRYKIIEKKQPVAFWCNPISGHNTLYWYLQNLGQGPELLIRYENEEAVDDSQLPKDRFSAERLKGVDSTLKIQPAELGDSAVYLCASSLNVRGNTIYFGEGSWLTVV.

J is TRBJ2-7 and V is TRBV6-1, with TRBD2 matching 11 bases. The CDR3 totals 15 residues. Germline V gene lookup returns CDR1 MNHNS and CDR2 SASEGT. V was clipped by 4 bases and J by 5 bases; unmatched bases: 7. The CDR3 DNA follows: TGTGCCAGCAGTGTAACTAGCGGGAGTTACCACGAGCAGTACTTC. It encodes CASSVTSGSYHEQYF.

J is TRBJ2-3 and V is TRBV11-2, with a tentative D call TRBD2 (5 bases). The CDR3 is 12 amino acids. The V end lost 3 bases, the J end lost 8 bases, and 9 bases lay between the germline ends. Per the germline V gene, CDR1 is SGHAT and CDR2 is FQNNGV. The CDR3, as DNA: TGTGCCAGCAGCTTCGGGAAAGGTACGCAGTATTTT. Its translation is CASSFGKGTQYF.